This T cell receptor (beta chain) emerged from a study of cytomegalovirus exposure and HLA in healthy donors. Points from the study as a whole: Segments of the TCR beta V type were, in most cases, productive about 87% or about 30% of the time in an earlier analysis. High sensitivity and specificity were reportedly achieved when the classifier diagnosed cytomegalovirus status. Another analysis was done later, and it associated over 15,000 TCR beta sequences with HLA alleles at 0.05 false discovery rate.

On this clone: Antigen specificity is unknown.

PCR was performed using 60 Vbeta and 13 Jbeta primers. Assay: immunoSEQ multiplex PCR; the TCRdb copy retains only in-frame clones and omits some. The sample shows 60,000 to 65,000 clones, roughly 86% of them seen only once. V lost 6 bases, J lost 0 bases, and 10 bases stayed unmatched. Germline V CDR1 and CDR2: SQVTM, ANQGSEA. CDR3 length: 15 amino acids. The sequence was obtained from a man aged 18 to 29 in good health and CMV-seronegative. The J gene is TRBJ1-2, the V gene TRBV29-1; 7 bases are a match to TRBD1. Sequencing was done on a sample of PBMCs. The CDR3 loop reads CSVDRDSHSNYGYTF. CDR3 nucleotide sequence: TGCAGCGTCGACCGGGACAGCCATTCTAACTATGGCTACACCTTC.